This T cell receptor (beta chain) was sequenced for a study of T cell changes during pregnancy in multiple sclerosis (dated by TCRdb to between 2017 and 2020). Turning to the overall study: The study examined how the T cell repertoire changed over the course of pregnancy in women with multiple sclerosis.

This clone was seen just once. This receptor's antigen is unknown. No quality values exist for individual bases; no much larger clone is one base distant. Counted from cysteine to phenylalanine, this CDR3 has 15 amino acids. Left in the record is the CDR3 DNA by itself, 45 bases read in frame from the first base. A distance of 16 bases separates the germline ends of V and J, which lose 3 bases and 7 bases respectively. The germline V gene specifies MRHNA as CDR1 and SNTAGT as CDR2. Receptor amplification or capture employed the immunoSEQ multiplex PCR assay. The table comes from immuneACCESS by way of TCRdb, which keeps in-frame sequences with V and J called. Part of the clones is missing from these tables; in studies checked, under half for an unresolved V gene and the rest for unknown reasons. The sample contains roughly 58,000 clones, under 95% of them found a single time. About 3.2% of the sample is held by the ten biggest clonotypes.

The source was CD8+ T cells from peripheral blood mononuclear cells, collected in the third trimester of pregnancy. The rearranged chain carries TRBV6-4 and TRBJ2-1, with a tentative D gene TRBD2 over 6 matching bases. This clonotype was sampled from a female donor with multiple sclerosis, enrolled in a pregnancy study. The sequenced DNA: TGTGCCAGCAGTGAATTTTTAGCGGATGGGAATGAGCAGTTCTTC. Translated, this is CASSEFLADGNEQFF.